A single sample is the source of the 6 T cell receptor beta chains below, sequenced in a study of CD8 T cells in Susac syndrome. After extraction with the RNeasy kit, roughly 0.5 to 1 ug of the RNA was reverse transcribed using random hexamers. TCRdb recomputed calls from the immunoSEQ multiplex PCR reads with MiXCR, one row per CDR3 protein. The profile shows about 150,000 distinct CDR3 sequences, about 95% of them singletons. The sample was CD4+ T cells from PBMCs. These receptors were collected from a human donor with Susac syndrome.

The genes are TRBV21-1 and TRBJ1-3; the D call of TRBD1 is as the table states it, not checked on the DNA. TRBV21-1 is classified as a pseudogene. This CDR3 region has 16 residues. CDR3 residues: CASSQRTAQFGNTIYF. Written as DNA, the CDR3 is TGTGCCAGCAGCCAACGGACAGCTCAATTCGGAAACACCATATATTTT.

V gene TRBV2 combines with J gene TRBJ1-2; the D gene is possibly TRBD1 (6 bases). Deletions cut 4 bases from V and 2 bases from J, with 14 bases between. The germline CDR1 and CDR2 sequences are SNHLY and FYNNEI. This CDR3 contains 15 residues. The CDR3 region has the DNA TGTGCCAGCAGTGCCCGCCAGGGGACAAACTATGGCTACACCTTC. Translated: CASSARQGTNYGYTF.

The V gene is TRBV9, the J gene TRBJ2-2; D assignment may be TRBD1 or TRBD2 (5 bases each). CDR1 is SGDLS and CDR2 is YYNGEE in the germline V gene. Trimming left V 4 bases short and J 7 bases short, with 14 bases between. The CDR3 runs 14 residues. The CDR3: CASSSGAQGGELFF. The CDR3 DNA reads as TGTGCCAGCAGCTCCGGGGCCCAGGGCGGGGAGCTGTTTTTT.

V is TRBV2 and J is TRBJ2-7; D is possibly TRBD2 (5 bases). Trimming stripped 5 bases from V and 4 bases from J, with 18 bases between. Germline V lookup: CDR1 SNHLY, CDR2 FYNNEI. The CDR3 consists of 15 residues. DNA of the CDR3: TGTGCCAGCAGTTACGGACTGGGGATTCCTTACGAGCAGTACTTC. Residues: CASSYGLGIPYEQYF.

CDR3 amino acids: CSAHSFEGLSTDTQYF. The CDR3 DNA reads as TGCAGTGCCCACTCGTTTGAGGGGCTAAGCACAGATACGCAGTATTTT. This chain connects TRBV20-1 to TRBJ2-3; D may correspond to TRBD1 or TRBD2 (5 bases each). Germline V gives CDR1 DFQATT, CDR2 SNEGSKA (reference sequence). This CDR3 comprises 16 residues. With 6 bases removed from V and 0 bases from J, the gap between germline ends came to 19 bases.

The V call is TRBV27, the J call TRBJ2-2; D is ambiguous. The CDR3 totals 14 residues. Germline V gene data show CDR1 as MNHEY and CDR2 as SMNVEV (reference sequence). V lost 1 base, J lost 8 bases, and 11 bases lay in between. DNA for the CDR3: TGTGCCAGCAGTTTATACGGGCTGGGAGGGGAGCTGTTTTTT. This gives the protein CASSLYGLGGELFF.